These 21 T cell receptor beta chains were sequenced from one sample in a study of blood T cell repertoires in COVID-19. Method: immunoSEQ multiplex PCR; TCRdb's copy keeps in-frame clones and lacks some. This repertoire shows over 120,000 clones, 80% to 85% found once; its top ten account for 3% to 4.5%. The sequenced sample consisted of peripheral blood. Receptors originate from a woman aged 60-75 years with acute or convalescent COVID-19.

The genes are TRBV27 and TRBJ2-1; D is uncertain. There are 14 residues in the CDR3. V lost 1 base to trimming and J lost 9 bases, with 13 bases between them. From germline, CDR1 is MNHEY and CDR2 SMNVEV (reference sequence). CDR3 in amino acids: CASSLLAAEGEQFF. Written as DNA, the CDR3 is TGTGCCAGCAGTTTATTGGCGGCAGAAGGTGAGCAGTTCTTC.

Turning to this clone: Other DNA sequences in the same sample also yield this CDR3. The chain recombines TRBV11-3 with TRBJ2-7; D unclear. Germline V gene lookup returns CDR1 SGHNT and CDR2 YENEEA. The CDR3 covers 12 residues. Trimming removed 5 bases from V and 4 bases from J, with 9 bases in between. The CDR3 coding sequence is TGTGCCAGCAGCGGCCGGGTTTACGAGCAGTACTTC. Protein sequence: CASSGRVYEQYF.

V usage is TRBV7-3 and J usage is TRBJ1-2; 8 bases line up with TRBD1. The germline V gene has CDR1 SGHTA and CDR2 FQGTGA. The CDR3 spans 14 residues. With 4 bases clipped from V and 6 bases from J, the junction kept 7 bases outside the gene matches. The CDR3 is CASSSSTGDDGYTF. The CDR3, as DNA: TGTGCCAGCAGCTCATCGACAGGGGATGATGGCTACACCTTC.

V usage is TRBV11-2 and J usage is TRBJ2-1; 10 bases align to TRBD2. The CDR3 loop spans 15 amino acids. J lost 11 bases, V lost 2 bases, and 9 bases had no gene match. Germline V lookup: CDR1 SGHAT, CDR2 FQNNGV. CDR3 nucleotides: TGTGCCAGCAGCTTATTTCCGGCTAGCGGGAGTAAGCAGTTCTTC. Translating it yields CASSLFPASGSKQFF.

The chain has TRBV5-1 and TRBJ2-5; tentatively, D is TRBD1 (5 bases). V dropped 7 bases and J dropped 5 bases, with 15 bases sitting between them. The CDR3 sequence is 13 residues long. Germline V CDR1 and CDR2: SGHRS, YFSETQ. The CDR3 loop reads CASAPLGAETQYF. As DNA, the CDR3 is TGCGCCAGCGCCCCTTTAGGGGCGGAGACCCAGTACTTC.

This chain joins TRBV28 and TRBJ2-7; D is ambiguous. V lost 5 bases and J lost 0, with 5 bases in between. The CDR3 loop spans 12 amino acids. The germline gives CDR1 MDHEN, CDR2 SYDVKM. The CDR3 region has the DNA TGTGCCAGCAGTCCCCACTCCTACGAGCAGTACTTC. It yields the protein CASSPHSYEQYF.

V and J are TRBV30 and TRBJ2-7; possible D gene TRBD1, 5 bases. This CDR3 has 13 residues. V was cut by 0 bases and J by 2 bases, with 8 bases left in between. Germline-derived CDR1 and CDR2 are GTSNPN and SVGIG (reference sequence). This CDR3 reads CAWSVWGAYEQYF. DNA of the CDR3: TGTGCCTGGAGTGTATGGGGCGCCTACGAGCAGTACTTC.

The chain joins TRBV2 to TRBJ2-7; 8 bases agree with TRBD1. Trimming removed 3 bases from V and 2 bases from J; junction bases left unmatched: 15. Germline CDR1 and CDR2: SNHLY and FYNNEI. CDR3 length: 18 residues. CDR3 amino acids: CASSEGRGRILVTYEQYF. The CDR3 nucleotides are TGTGCCAGCAGTGAGGGCAGGGGGCGCATATTGGTTACCTACGAGCAGTACTTC.

This clone appeared once. The chain combines TRBV7-3 with TRBJ2-1; 9 bases map to TRBD2. J gave up 4 bases and V 2 bases, and 12 bases lay outside the gene matches. Germline V lookup: CDR1 SGHTA, CDR2 FQGTGA. The CDR3 covers 18 residues. DNA of the CDR3: TGTGCCAGCAGCTTACGGGGCGGGAGGGCCATAAGGTACAATGAGCAGTTCTTC. Encoded protein: CASSLRGGRAIRYNEQFF.

This chain connects TRBV7-3 to TRBJ2-1; TRBD2 agrees at 10 bases. V lost 5 bases, J lost 3 bases, and 1 base stayed unmatched. Germline CDR1 is SGHTA and CDR2 is FQGTGA. The CDR3 sequence is 14 residues long. In DNA form, the CDR3 reads TGTGCCAGCAGCATAGCGGGGGGCTACAATGAGCAGTTCTTC. Its protein product is CASSIAGGYNEQFF.

CDR3 loop: CASSVAGGRTDTQYF. The CDR3 nucleotides read TGTGCCAGCAGCGTAGCGGGAGGTCGCACAGATACGCAGTATTTT. The V gene is TRBV9, the J gene TRBJ2-3; 7 bases are a match to TRBD2. CDR3 length: 15 amino acids. After removal of 0 bases from V and 1 base from J, the junction contained 2 bases not matched to a gene. Germline values: CDR1 SGDLS, CDR2 YYNGEE. Combining the CDR3 with reference TRBV9 and TRBJ2-3 gives the whole variable domain DSGVTQTPKHLITATGQRVTLRCSPRSGDLSVYWYQQSLDQGLQFLIQYYNGEERAKGNILERFSAQQFPDLHSELNLSSLELGDSALYFCASSVAGGRTDTQYFGPGTRLTVL.

The V and J genes are TRBV5-4 and TRBJ2-5, with a possible D match to TRBD2 (5 bases). CDR3 length: 14 amino acids. V was cut by 5 bases and J by 2 bases, with 13 bases left in between. Germline V gene lookup returns CDR1 SGHNT and CDR2 YYREEE (reference sequence). CDR3 coding DNA: TGTGCCAGCAGTTGGTACGCGGGTCAAGAGACCCAGTACTTC. This translates into CASSWYAGQETQYF.

V is TRBV10-1 and J is TRBJ2-3; possibly TRBD1 for D (6 bases). This CDR3 comprises 17 residues. The V end was cut by 6 bases, the J end by 4 bases, with 23 bases between. Germline V lookup: CDR1 WNHNN, CDR2 SYGVQD (reference sequence). The CDR3 coding sequence is TGCGCCAGCAGAGACGAAAATACTAGGACAGTTTCAGATACGCAGTATTTT. It codes for CASRDENTRTVSDTQYF.

The J gene is TRBJ2-2, the V gene TRBV10-3; 8 bases align to TRBD2. CDR1 and CDR2 from the germline V gene are ENHRY and SYGVKD. The length of the CDR3 is 16 residues. J gave up 6 bases and V 0 bases, and 6 bases lay outside the gene matches. The CDR3 sequence is CAISESAGGFAGELFF. CDR3 nucleotides: TGTGCCATCAGTGAGTCGGCGGGAGGTTTTGCCGGGGAGCTGTTTTTT.

This clone was detected ten times or more. The rearrangement uses TRBV3-1 (or the pseudogene TRBV3-2) and TRBJ2-7; 7 bases agree with TRBD1. Looked up from germline, CDR1 is LGHDT and CDR2 is YNNKEL (reference sequence). V gave up 1 base and J gave up 6 bases; unmatched junction bases: 3. The length of the CDR3 is 13 residues. The CDR3 sequence: CASSQGQGREQYF. In nucleotides, the CDR3 is TGTGCCAGCAGCCAAGGACAGGGTCGCGAGCAGTACTTC.

The chain joins TRBV10-3 to TRBJ2-1; 8 bases are a match to TRBD2. This CDR3 spans 13 amino acids. V dropped 7 bases and J dropped 3; count of bases not matched to a gene: 2. Germline V gives CDR1 ENHRY, CDR2 SYGVKD. The CDR3 sequence is CAIKTSGYNEQFF. DNA for the CDR3: TGTGCCATCAAAACTAGCGGCTACAATGAGCAGTTCTTC.

CDR3 amino acids: CASTQSGGRYNEQFF. CDR3 DNA sequence: TGTGCCAGCACCCAATCAGGGGGGAGATACAATGAGCAGTTCTTC. The rearrangement uses TRBV28 and TRBJ2-1; D possibly corresponds to TRBD1 (7 bases). The CDR3 length is 15 residues. Per germline, CDR1 MDHEN and CDR2 SYDVKM. Trimming removed 7 bases from V and 4 bases from J, with 17 bases in between. Combining the CDR3 with reference TRBV28 and TRBJ2-1 gives the whole variable domain DVKVTQSSRYLVKRTGEKVFLECVQDMDHENMFWYRQDPGLGLRLIYFSYDVKMKEKGDIPEGYSVSREKKERFSLILESASTNQTSMYLCASTQSGGRYNEQFFGPGTRLTVL.

This clone was picked up one time. V usage is TRBV27 and J usage is TRBJ2-7; TRBD2 aligns across 7 bases. The germline V gene encodes CDR1 MNHEY and CDR2 SMNVEV (reference sequence). The trim removed 4 bases at V and 2 bases at J, leaving 5 bases unmatched. The CDR3 has 14 residues. In DNA, the CDR3 is TGTGCCAGCAGTTGGGGAGCGGGGACCTACGAGCAGTACTTC. This sequence encodes CASSWGAGTYEQYF.

The chain employs TRBV19 and TRBJ2-1; the match to TRBD1 covers 7 bases. The germline V gene encodes CDR1 LNHDA and CDR2 SQIVND (reference sequence). The CDR3 contains 13 residues. V shed 7 bases, J shed 5 bases, and the junction held 5 bases outside the gene matches. The CDR3: CASTRQGDNEQFF. DNA of the CDR3: TGTGCCAGTACGAGGCAGGGGGACAATGAGCAGTTCTTC.

The chain is built from TRBV28 and TRBJ2-5; 7 bases are shared with TRBD1. The ends lost 5 bases at V and 4 bases at J; junction bases unmatched: 7. CDR1 is MDHEN, CDR2 SYDVKM, per germline. The CDR3 has 14 residues. This chain's CDR3 is CASSRPGQLETQYF. The CDR3 DNA follows: TGTGCCAGCAGTCGTCCGGGACAGTTAGAGACCCAGTACTTC.

J is TRBJ2-7 and V is TRBV9; 7 bases align to TRBD1. The germline V gene has CDR1 SGDLS and CDR2 YYNGEE. The trim removed 4 bases at V and 2 bases at J, leaving 6 bases unmatched. CDR3 size: 14 residues. As DNA, the CDR3 is TGTGCCAGCAGCATAGGACAGGCAGCCTACGAGCAGTACTTC. It is translated as CASSIGQAAYEQYF.